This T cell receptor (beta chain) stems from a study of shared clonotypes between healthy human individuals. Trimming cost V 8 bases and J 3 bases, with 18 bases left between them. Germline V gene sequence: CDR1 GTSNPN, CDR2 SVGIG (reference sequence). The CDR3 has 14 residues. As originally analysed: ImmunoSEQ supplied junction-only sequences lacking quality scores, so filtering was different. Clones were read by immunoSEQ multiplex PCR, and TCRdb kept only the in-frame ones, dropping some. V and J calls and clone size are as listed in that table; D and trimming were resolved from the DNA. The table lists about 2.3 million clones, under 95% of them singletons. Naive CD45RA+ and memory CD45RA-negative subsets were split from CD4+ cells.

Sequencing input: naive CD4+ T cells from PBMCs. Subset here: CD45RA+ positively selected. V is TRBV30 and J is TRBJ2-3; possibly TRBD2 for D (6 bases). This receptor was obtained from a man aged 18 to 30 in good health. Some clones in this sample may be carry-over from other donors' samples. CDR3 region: CAHDGGTTTDTQYF. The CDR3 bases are TGTGCCCACGACGGGGGAACTACTACAGATACGCAGTATTTT. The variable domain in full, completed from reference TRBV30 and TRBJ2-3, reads SQTIHQWPATLVQPVGSPLSLECTVEGTSNPNLYWYRQAAGRGLQLLFYSVGIGQISSEVPQNLSASRPQDRQFILSSKKLLLSDSGFYLCAHDGGTTTDTQYFGPGTRLTVL.